In this sample, the clone carrying this TCR beta chain turned up many times. The data are from a study of neurological immune-mediated disorders. Stated time point: longitudinal time-point 3. CDR3 size: 14 residues. The germline V gene has CDR1 MNHEY and CDR2 SVGAGI. V was cut by 2 bases and J by 4 bases, with 9 bases left in between. 5'RACE generated cDNA with 10-nucleotide random UMIs. TCRdb re-called the 5' RACE reads with MiXCR, one entry per CDR3 protein. The top ten clones hold 10% to 12% of a sample with about 45,000 distinct CDR3 sequences, approximately 13% of them seen once. This receptor was taken from a man aged 30-40 years in good health. What was sequenced was PBMCs. This chain links TRBV6-5 with TRBJ2-1; D is ambiguous. CDR3 amino acids: CASSYSLQYNEQFF. Written as DNA, the CDR3 is TGTGCCAGCAGTTACAGTCTGCAGTACAATGAGCAGTTCTTC.